This T cell receptor (beta chain) was obtained from a study of T cells in localized non-small cell lung cancer. Study results and caveats: The study sequenced only one region of the tumor. As a result, intratumor heterogeneity could not be excluded and remains possible. Uninvolved adjacent lung, not tumor, had the highest T cell clonality.

The CDR3 spans 14 residues. J was trimmed by 7 bases and V by 0 bases; bases with no gene match: 2. Per germline, CDR1 SGHTA and CDR2 FQGNSA. Profiling relied on immunoSEQ multiplex PCR, and the TCRdb table lists in-frame clones only, not all of them. Counted here are tens of thousands of clones, 88% occurring once; the ten biggest clones make up less than 3.5%. With respect to this clone: Its target is unknown.

The sequences come from peripheral blood, collected before any cancer treatment. The chain joins TRBV7-2 to TRBJ1-1, with 10 bases that match TRBD1. The TCR comes from a woman aged 40 to 75 with stage I lung adenocarcinoma. The CDR3 nucleotides are TGTGCCAGCAGCTTAGCAGGACAGGGGGATGAAGCTTTCTTT. Its translation is CASSLAGQGDEAFF.